This T cell receptor (beta chain) was observed in a study of blood T cell repertoires in COVID-19 (dated by TCRdb to between 2020 and 2021). General notes on the study: Samples covering the acute and convalescent phases of COVID-19 were provided by collaborators in the United States, Italy and Spain. The prospective study material was composed of cDNA or gDNA derived from T cells, B-cell-depleted T cells, or PBMCs. The dataset comprised deeply sampled blood TCRbeta repertoires from subjects exposed to, actively infected with, or recovered from COVID-19. A freely available public database, intended as a resource for researchers studying the immune response to SARS-CoV-2, is where the repertoires were released. Samples came from the ongoing ImmuneRACE study (first 160 participants) plus 1,254 subjects from 6 global collaborators. The sample metadata nearly always contained a de-identified subject ID, COVID-19 status, age in years and sex. Where available, HLA class I and class II types were taken from metadata supplied by the sample provider and were not determined by assay-based typing.

A remark on this clone: The specificity of this receptor is unknown. No base quality values were provided; no much bigger clone lies one nucleotide off.

TCRbeta CDR3 regions were amplified from genomic DNA by means of the immunoSEQ Assay, a bias-controlled multiplex PCR. The paper's data handling went like this. The number of nucleated cells in each sample was estimated by amplification of reference gene primers within the assay. To quantify the absolute abundance of each unique TCRbeta CDR3 rearrangement, sequence reads were collapsed and filtered. For each sample, productive Simpson clonality was calculated as the square root of Simpson's diversity index across productive rearrangements. Drawn from immuneACCESS, this table holds only the in-frame rearrangements with V and J called that TCRdb kept. Clones are partly lost; checked studies trace under half to an unresolved V gene and leave the rest unexplained. From that table come the V and J calls and clone size; the DNA was used to work out D and trimming. The table for this sample lists 60,000 to 80,000 clones; 85% to 90% of them were counted only once. The top ten hold under 4.5% of the sample.

Paper-wide results and their limitations: How much clinical and demographic metadata was included differed by source and by participant, and the metadata was provided uncurated.

Whole blood was collected in K2EDTA tubes by collaborating institutions according to the institutions' own protocols. For TCRbeta analysis, collaborator samples were shipped as frozen whole blood, as isolated PBMCs, or as DNA extracted from either sample type. Clipping removes 1 base from V and 5 bases from J, with 21 as the unmatched junction base count. Including cysteine and phenylalanine, the CDR3 has 20 amino acids. CDR3 DNA is the only sequence kept; it has 60 bases, read in frame from the first base. Looking up the germline V gene yields CDR1 LGHNA and CDR2 YSLEER. Recombination joined TRBV4-3 with TRBJ2-5, with TRBD2 identical over 8 junction bases. Sequenced material: peripheral blood. The sequence was obtained from a human donor in a cohort sampled during active COVID-19. The sequence in DNA is TGCGCCAGCAGCCAAGGATTGGGTGGCGGGGGGCGATTGCAGGAGGAGACCCAGTACTTC. It specifies CASSQGLGGGGRLQEETQYF.